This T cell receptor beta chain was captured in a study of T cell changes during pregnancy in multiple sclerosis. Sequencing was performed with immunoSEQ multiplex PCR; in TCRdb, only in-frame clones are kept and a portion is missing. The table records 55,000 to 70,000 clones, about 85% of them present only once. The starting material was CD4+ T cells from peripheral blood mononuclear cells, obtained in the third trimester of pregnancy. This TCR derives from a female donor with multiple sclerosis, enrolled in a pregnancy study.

The CDR3 DNA follows: TGTGCCAGCAGCTCGAGCCCGGGCGGGGCCAGCTATGGCTACACCTTC. This translates into CASSSSPGGASYGYTF. The chain links TRBV7-8 to TRBJ1-2; tentatively, D is TRBD1 (5 bases). Germline CDR1 and CDR2: SGHVS and FQNEAQ. This CDR3 is built from 16 residues. V was clipped by 4 bases and J by 4 bases, with 19 bases between them.